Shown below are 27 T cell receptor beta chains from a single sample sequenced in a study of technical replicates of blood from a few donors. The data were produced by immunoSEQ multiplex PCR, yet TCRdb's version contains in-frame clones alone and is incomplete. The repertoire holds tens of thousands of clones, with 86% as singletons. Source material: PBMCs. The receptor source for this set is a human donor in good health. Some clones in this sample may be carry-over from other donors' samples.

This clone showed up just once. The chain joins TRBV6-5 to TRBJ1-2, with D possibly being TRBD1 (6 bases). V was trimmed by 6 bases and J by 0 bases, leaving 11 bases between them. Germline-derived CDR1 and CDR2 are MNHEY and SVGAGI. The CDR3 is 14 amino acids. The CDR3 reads CASRGTLANYGYTF. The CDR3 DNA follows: TGTGCCAGCAGAGGGACACTAGCTAACTATGGCTACACCTTC.

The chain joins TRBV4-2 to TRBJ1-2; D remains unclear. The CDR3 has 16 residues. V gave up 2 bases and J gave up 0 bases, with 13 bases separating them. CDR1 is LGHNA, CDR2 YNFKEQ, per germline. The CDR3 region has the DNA TGTGCCAGCAGCCAAAGCCGGGTCCAAGCTAACTATGGCTACACCTTC. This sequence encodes CASSQSRVQANYGYTF.

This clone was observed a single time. CDR3: CTSSQESWRGSDEQYF. In DNA, the CDR3 is TGCACCAGCAGCCAAGAATCCTGGCGGGGTAGCGACGAGCAGTACTTC. V usage is TRBV1 and J usage is TRBJ2-7; the table gives TRBD2 as D, unverified against the DNA. TRBV1 is assigned pseudogene status. The CDR3 totals 16 residues.

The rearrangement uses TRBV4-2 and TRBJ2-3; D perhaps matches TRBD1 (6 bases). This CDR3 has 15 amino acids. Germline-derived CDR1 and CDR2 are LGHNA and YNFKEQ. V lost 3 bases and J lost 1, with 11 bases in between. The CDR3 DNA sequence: TGTGCCAGCAGCCACAGGGGTGAGGGCACAGATACGCAGTATTTT. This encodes CASSHRGEGTDTQYF.

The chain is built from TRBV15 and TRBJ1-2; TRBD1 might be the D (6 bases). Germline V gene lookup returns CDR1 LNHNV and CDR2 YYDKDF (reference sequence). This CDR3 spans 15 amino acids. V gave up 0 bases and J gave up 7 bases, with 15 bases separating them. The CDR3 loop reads CATSRDQQGGGGYTF. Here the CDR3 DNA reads TGTGCCACCAGCAGAGATCAACAGGGCGGGGGTGGCTACACCTTC.

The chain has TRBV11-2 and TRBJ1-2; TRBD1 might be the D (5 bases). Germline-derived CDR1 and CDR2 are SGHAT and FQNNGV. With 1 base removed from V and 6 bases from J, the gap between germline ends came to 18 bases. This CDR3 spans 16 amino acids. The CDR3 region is CASSLVRSGGAHGYTF. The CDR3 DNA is TGTGCCAGCAGCTTAGTAAGGAGTGGAGGGGCACATGGCTACACCTTC.

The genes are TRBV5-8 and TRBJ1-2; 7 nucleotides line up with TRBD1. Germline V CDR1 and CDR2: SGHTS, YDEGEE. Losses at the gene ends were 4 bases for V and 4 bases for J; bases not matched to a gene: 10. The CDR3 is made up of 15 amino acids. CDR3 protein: CASSLTGPRTYGYTF. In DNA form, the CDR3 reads TGTGCCAGCAGCCTGACAGGGCCTAGGACCTATGGCTACACCTTC.

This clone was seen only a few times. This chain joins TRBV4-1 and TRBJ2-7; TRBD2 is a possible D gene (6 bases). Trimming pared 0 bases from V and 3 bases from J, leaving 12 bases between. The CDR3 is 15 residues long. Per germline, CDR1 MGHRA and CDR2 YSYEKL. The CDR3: CASSQDWGTDYEQYF. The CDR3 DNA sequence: TGCGCCAGCAGCCAAGACTGGGGGACTGACTACGAGCAGTACTTC.

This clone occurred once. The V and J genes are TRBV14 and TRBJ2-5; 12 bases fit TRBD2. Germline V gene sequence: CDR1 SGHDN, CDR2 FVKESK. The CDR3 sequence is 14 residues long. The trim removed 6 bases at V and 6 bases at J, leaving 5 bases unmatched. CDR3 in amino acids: CASSASGRGKTQYF. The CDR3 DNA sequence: TGTGCCAGCAGTGCTAGCGGGAGGGGGAAGACCCAGTACTTC.

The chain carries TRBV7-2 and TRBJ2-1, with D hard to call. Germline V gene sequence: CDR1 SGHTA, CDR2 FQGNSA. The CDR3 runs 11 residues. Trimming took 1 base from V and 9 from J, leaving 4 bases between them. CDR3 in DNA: TGTGCCAGCAGCTTAGGAGGTGAGCAGTTCTTC. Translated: CASSLGGEQFF.

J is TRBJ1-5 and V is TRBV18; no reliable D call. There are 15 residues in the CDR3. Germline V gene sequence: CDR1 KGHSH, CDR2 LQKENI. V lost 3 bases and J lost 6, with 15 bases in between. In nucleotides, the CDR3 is TGTGCCAGCTCACCCTTGCGGGTCGCAGGTCAGCCCCAGCATTTT. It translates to CASSPLRVAGQPQHF.

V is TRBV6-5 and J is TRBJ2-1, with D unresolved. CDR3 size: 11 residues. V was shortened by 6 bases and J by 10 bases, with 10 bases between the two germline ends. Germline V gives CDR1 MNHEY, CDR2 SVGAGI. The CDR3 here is CASSRGPEQFF. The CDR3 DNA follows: TGTGCCAGCAGCCGAGGTCCCGAGCAGTTCTTC.

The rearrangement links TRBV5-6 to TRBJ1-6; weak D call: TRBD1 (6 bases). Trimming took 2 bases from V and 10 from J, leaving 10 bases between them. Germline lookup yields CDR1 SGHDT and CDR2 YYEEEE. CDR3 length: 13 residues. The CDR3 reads CASSFSGDSPLHF. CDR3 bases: TGTGCCAGCAGCTTCTCAGGGGACTCACCCCTCCACTTT.

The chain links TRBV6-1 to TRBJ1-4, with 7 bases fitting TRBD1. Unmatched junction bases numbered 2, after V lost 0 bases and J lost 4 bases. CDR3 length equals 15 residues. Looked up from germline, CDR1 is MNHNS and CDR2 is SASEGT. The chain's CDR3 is CASSEASGGNEKLFF. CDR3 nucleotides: TGTGCCAGCAGTGAAGCGTCAGGGGGTAATGAAAAACTGTTTTTT.

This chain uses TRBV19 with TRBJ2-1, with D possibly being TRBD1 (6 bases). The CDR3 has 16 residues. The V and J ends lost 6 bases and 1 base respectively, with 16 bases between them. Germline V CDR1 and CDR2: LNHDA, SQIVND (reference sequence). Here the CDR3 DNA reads TGTGCCAGTAGCCGGACAGTTAAAATGTCCTACAATGAGCAGTTCTTC. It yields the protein CASSRTVKMSYNEQFF.

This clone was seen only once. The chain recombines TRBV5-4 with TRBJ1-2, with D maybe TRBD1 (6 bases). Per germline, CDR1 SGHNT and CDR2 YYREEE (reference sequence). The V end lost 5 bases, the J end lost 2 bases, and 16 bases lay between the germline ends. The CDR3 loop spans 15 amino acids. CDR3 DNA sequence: TGTGCCAGCAGACTCGGGGGGGGCACGAACTATGGCTACACCTTC. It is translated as CASRLGGGTNYGYTF.

Written as DNA, the CDR3 is TGTGCCAGCACCTTGAGCGGGTTCACAGATACGCAGTATTTT. Its protein is CASTLSGFTDTQYF. The V call is TRBV2, the J call TRBJ2-3; D perhaps matches TRBD2 (6 bases). Germline-derived CDR1 and CDR2 are SNHLY and FYNNEI. The CDR3 is 14 amino acids. V was shortened by 7 bases and J by 2 bases, with 13 bases between the two germline ends.

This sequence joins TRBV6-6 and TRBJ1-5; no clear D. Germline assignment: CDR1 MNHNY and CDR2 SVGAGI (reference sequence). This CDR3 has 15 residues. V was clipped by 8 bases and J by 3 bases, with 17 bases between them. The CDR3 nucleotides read TGTGCCAGCGTGCGAGTGGCGGAGGACAATCAGCCCCAGCATTTT. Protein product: CASVRVAEDNQPQHF.

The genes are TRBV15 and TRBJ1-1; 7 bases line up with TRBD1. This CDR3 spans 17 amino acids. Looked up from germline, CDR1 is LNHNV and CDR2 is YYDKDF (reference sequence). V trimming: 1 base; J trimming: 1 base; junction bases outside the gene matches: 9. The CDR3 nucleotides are TGTGCCACCAGCAGAGTAGGTCGTAGACAGGGGAACACTGAAGCTTTCTTT. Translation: CATSRVGRRQGNTEAFF.

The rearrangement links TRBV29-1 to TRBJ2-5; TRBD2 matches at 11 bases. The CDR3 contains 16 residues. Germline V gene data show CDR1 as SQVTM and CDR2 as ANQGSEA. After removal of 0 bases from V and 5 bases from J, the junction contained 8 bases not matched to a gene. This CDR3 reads CSVEDWLAGGQETQYF. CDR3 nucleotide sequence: TGCAGCGTTGAAGATTGGCTAGCGGGAGGTCAGGAGACCCAGTACTTC.

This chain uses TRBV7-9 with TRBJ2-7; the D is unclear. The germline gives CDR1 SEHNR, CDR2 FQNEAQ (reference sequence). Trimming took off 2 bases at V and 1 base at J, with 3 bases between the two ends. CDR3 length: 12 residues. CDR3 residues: CASSLTSYEQYF. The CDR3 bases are TGTGCCAGCAGCTTAACTTCCTACGAGCAGTACTTC.

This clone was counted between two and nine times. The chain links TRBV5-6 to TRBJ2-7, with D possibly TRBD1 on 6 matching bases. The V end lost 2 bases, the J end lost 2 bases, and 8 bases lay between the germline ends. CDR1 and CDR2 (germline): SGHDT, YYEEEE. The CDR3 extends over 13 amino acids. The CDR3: CASSFRTAYEQYF. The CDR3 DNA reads TGTGCCAGCAGCTTCCGGACAGCCTACGAGCAGTACTTC.

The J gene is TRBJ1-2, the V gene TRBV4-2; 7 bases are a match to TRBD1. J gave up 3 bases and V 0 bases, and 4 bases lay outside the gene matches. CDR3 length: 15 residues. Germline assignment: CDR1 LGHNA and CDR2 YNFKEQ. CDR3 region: CASSQDRQGYYGYTF. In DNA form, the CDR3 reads TGTGCCAGCAGCCAAGACCGACAGGGCTACTATGGCTACACCTTC.

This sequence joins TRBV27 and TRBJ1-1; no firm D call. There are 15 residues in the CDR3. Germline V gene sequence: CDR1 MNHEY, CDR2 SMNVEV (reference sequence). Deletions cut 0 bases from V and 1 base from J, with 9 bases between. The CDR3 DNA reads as TGTGCCAGCAGTTTATCAGCCGGGAAGAACACTGAAGCTTTCTTT. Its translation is CASSLSAGKNTEAFF.

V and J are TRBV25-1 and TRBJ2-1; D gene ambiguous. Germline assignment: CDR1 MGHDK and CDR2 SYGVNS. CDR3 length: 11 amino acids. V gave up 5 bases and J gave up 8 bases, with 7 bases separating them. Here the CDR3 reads CASSIRYEQFF. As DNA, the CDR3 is TGTGCCAGCAGTATCCGGTATGAGCAGTTCTTC.

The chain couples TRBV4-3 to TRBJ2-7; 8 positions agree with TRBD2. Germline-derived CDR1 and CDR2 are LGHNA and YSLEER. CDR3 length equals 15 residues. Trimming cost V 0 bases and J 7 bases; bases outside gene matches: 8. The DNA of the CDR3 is TGCGCCAGCAGCCAAGATCCAGCGGGAGTAGATGAGCAGTACTTC. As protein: CASSQDPAGVDEQYF.

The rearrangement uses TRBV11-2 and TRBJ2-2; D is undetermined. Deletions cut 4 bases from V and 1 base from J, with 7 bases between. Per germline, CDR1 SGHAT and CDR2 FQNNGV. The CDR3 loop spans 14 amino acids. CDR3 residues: CASSSLMNTGELFF. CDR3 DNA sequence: TGTGCCAGCAGCTCTTTAATGAACACCGGGGAGCTGTTTTTT.